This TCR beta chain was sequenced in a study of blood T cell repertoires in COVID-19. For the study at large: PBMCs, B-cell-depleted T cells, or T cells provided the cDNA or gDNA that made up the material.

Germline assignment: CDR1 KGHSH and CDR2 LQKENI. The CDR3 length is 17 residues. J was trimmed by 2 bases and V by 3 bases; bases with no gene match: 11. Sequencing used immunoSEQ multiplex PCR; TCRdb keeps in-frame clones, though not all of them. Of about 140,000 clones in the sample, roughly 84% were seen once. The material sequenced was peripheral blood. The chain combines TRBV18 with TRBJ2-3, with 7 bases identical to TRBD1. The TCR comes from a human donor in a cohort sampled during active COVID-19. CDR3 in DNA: TGTGCCAGCTCACCCCAGAGGCGGACAGGACTCACAGATACGCAGTATTTT. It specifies CASSPQRRTGLTDTQYF.